This T cell receptor (beta chain) was recorded in a study of CD8+CD57+ T cells in acquired aplastic anemia. Findings and caveats of the study: Patients had around 30 CD8+ CDR3 sequences in common with controls (the shared set).

Genomic DNA templated the TCR beta VDJ and CDR3 profiling. TCRdb re-analysed the reads in MiXCR, keeping a single row per CDR3 protein. The sample carries fewer than 200,000 distinct CDR3 sequences, 71% recorded once. Regarding this clonotype: What it binds is not known.

All sequencing subjects had displayed CD8+CD57+ cell expansion on flow cytometry. CDR3 length: 13 amino acids. The ends were cut back, 1 base at V and 1 base at J, with 4 bases in the middle. Germline V CDR1 and CDR2: SGHTA, FQGNSA. The V and J genes are TRBV7-2 and TRBJ1-1; no firm D call. The sequencing sample was made of sorted CD4+, CD8+, or CD8+CD57+ T cells (not recorded which) from PBMCs. This receptor was identified in a human donor with aplastic anemia. CDR3 sequence reads: CASSLVRNTEAFF. CDR3 nucleotides: TGTGCCAGCAGCTTAGTTCGGAACACTGAAGCTTTCTTT. The full variable domain, its missing parts supplied by reference TRBV7-2 and TRBJ1-1, is GAGVSQSPSNKVTEKGKDVELRCDPISGHTALYWYRQSLGQGLEFLIYFQGNSAPDKSGLPSDRFSAERTGGSVSTLTIQRTQQEDSAVYLCASSLVRNTEAFFGQGTRLTVV.